This is a list of T cell receptor beta chains from one sample in a study of blood T cell repertoires in COVID-19. Method: immunoSEQ multiplex PCR; TCRdb's copy keeps in-frame clones and lacks some. In the table there are around 75,000 clones, 90% of which are singletons. The source material was peripheral blood. Every receptor here comes from a human donor in a cohort sampled during active COVID-19. Both conserved end residues are trimmed from each CDR3. A D gene is named only where the DNA matches it firmly.

>TRBD2|TRBJ2-1|TRBV4-1
ASSSGLAGFYNEQF
>-|TRBJ1-1|TRBV19
ASSISQRNTEAF
>-|TRBJ2-7|TRBV3-1/TRBV3-2
ASSQAETYEQY
>TRBD2|TRBJ2-3|TRBV7-9
ASSLGAGGTDTQY
>-|TRBJ2-7|TRBV4-1
ASSHVDRLRFSYEQY
>-|TRBJ1-1|TRBV5-5
ASSLAGGIAEAF
>TRBD2|TRBJ2-1|TRBV9
ASSRTSGTYNEQF
>-|TRBJ2-6|TRBV2
ASRYSGANVLT
>-|TRBJ2-1|TRBV4-1
ASSRKGGVLPYNEQF
>TRBD2|TRBJ2-3|TRBV5-1
ASSLEAGARRTDTQY
>TRBD2|TRBJ2-3|TRBV7-9
ASSFPTSGVTDTQY
>TRBD1|TRBJ1-5|TRBV18
ASSPTGGNQPQH
>TRBD1|TRBJ1-5|TRBV19
ASRQGGQPQH
>-|TRBJ2-2|TRBV19
ASRLRENTGELF
>-|TRBJ1-1|TRBV7-2
ASSLIPGLNTEAF
>-|TRBJ1-4|TRBV2
ASSFGTEEKLF
>-|TRBJ1-2|TRBV2
ASSEMEADYGYT
>TRBD1|TRBJ1-2|TRBV5-1
ASSPLDRESGYT
>TRBD2|TRBJ2-7|TRBV6-5
ASSDSPGGAYEQY
>-|TRBJ1-2|TRBV25-1
ASSEDPRGYT
>-|TRBJ2-7|TRBV11-2
ASSLGIGGIPYEQY
>-|TRBJ1-1|TRBV6-2/TRBV6-3
ASSYSLTRGHKNTEAF
>-|TRBJ1-4|TRBV18
ASSLEQGPATNEKLF
>-|TRBJ2-1|TRBV4-1
ASSQVQIYNEQF
>-|TRBJ1-5|TRBV2
ASSAWGQVKSNQPQH
>-|TRBJ2-7|TRBV27
ASSIYEQY
>TRBD2|TRBJ2-1|TRBV15
ATSTHGGNEQF
>TRBD2|TRBJ2-7|TRBV18
ASSPRPSGGYNYEQY
>TRBD1|TRBJ1-2|TRBV6-6
AAGGGYIEDGYT
>TRBD1|TRBJ1-5|TRBV3-1/TRBV3-2
ASSPGTGGDQPQH